The clone carrying this T cell receptor beta chain was seen just once. This table comes from immunoSEQ multiplex PCR, and its TCRdb copy is limited to in-frame clones, with some not included. The data contain approximately 110,000 clones, approximately 90% of them singletons. CDR3 length: 14 amino acids. Trimming shortened V by 5 bases and J by 5 bases, and 13 bases separated the two germline ends. Germline CDR1 and CDR2: SNHLY and FYNNEI. These data originate in a study of blood T cell repertoires in COVID-19. The chain uses TRBV2 and TRBJ1-5; tentatively, D is TRBD1 (5 bases). This TCR was recovered from a woman of 80 years or more with acute or convalescent COVID-19. The sample was peripheral blood. The CDR3 coding sequence is TGTGCCAGCAGTCTCCAGGGCGGGGATCAGCCCCAGCATTTT. It codes for CASSLQGGDQPQHF.